Listed below are T cell receptor beta chains from one sample, sequenced in a study of blood T cell repertoires in COVID-19. Clones were read by immunoSEQ multiplex PCR, and TCRdb kept only the in-frame ones, dropping some. The table has 35,000 to 45,000 clones, 88% seen once. Sequenced: peripheral blood. All receptors derive from a human donor in a cohort sampled during active COVID-19. CDR3s include the opening cysteine and the closing phenylalanine or tryptophan. A D gene is named only where the DNA matches it firmly. Rows give clone size only sometimes, using once, few, many, or a class for an expanded clone.

.	TRBV19	TRBJ1-5	.	TGTGCCAGTGGGCAGGGTCGCAATCAGCCCCAGCATTTT	CASGQGRNQPQHF
.	TRBV6-5	TRBJ2-5	.	TGTGCCAGCAGTCCCCAATCCGGCGGCAAAGAGACCCAGTACTTC	CASSPQSGGKETQYF
TRBD2	TRBV7-2	TRBJ2-7	.	TGTGCCAGCAGCTTATTCAGCGGGGAAACCTACGAGCAGTACTTC	CASSLFSGETYEQYF
.	TRBV19	TRBJ1-1	once	TGTGCCAGTAGTATAACGGGGGTGACTGAAGCTTTCTTT	CASSITGVTEAFF
.	TRBV5-6	TRBJ1-4	.	TGTGCCAGCAGCCACGACAGACTTAATGAAAAACTGTTTTTT	CASSHDRLNEKLFF
.	TRBV2	TRBJ2-2	.	TGTGCCAGCAGTGAAGAGGCGGGGGCGACCGGGGAGCTGTTTTTT	CASSEEAGATGELFF
TRBD2	TRBV18	TRBJ2-7	.	TGTGCCAGCTCACCCTTAGCGGGGGGTTCCTCCTACGAGCAGTACTTC	CASSPLAGGSSYEQYF
.	TRBV6-5	TRBJ2-2	.	TGTGCCAGCAGTTACTCGGGTTCAGGGACCGGGGAGCTGTTTTTT	CASSYSGSGTGELFF
TRBD1	TRBV6-1	TRBJ1-5	.	TGTGCCAGCAGTGGACAGGGGGCGACTCCAAATCAGCCCCAGCATTTT	CASSGQGATPNQPQHF
TRBD1	TRBV18	TRBJ1-4	.	TGTGCCAGCTCACGATCCCAGGGGGCGAAGAATGAAAAACTGTTTTTT	CASSRSQGAKNEKLFF
TRBD1	TRBV7-8	TRBJ1-2	.	TGTGCCAGCAGCTTACGGGACAGCACCAACTATGGCTACACCTTC	CASSLRDSTNYGYTF
.	TRBV21-1	TRBJ2-2	.	TGTGCCAGCAGCCCCCCCCCGGCGAGACTTACGAACACCGGGGAGCTGTTTTTT	CASSPPPARLTNTGELFF
TRBD1	TRBV6-2/TRBV6-3	TRBJ1-6	.	TGTGCCAGCAGTGCCCTAGGGGGCATCGCCTATAATTCACCCCTCCACTTT	CASSALGGIAYNSPLHF
.	TRBV27	TRBJ2-3	.	TGTGCCAGCAGTGCATCACGACTAGGTACGACAGATACGCAGTATTTT	CASSASRLGTTDTQYF
.	TRBV5-1	TRBJ2-7	.	TGCGCCAGCAGCCGCACCGCGGGGAGTCGCGACGAGCAGTACTTC	CASSRTAGSRDEQYF
TRBD1	TRBV5-1	TRBJ1-1	.	TGCGCCAGCAGCACGGACAGGACTACTGAAGCTTTCTTT	CASSTDRTTEAFF